The 21 T cell receptor beta chains listed next were all sequenced from one sample in a study of cytomegalovirus exposure and HLA in healthy donors. PCR involved 60 Vbeta and 13 Jbeta primers. Libraries were prepared by immunoSEQ multiplex PCR; TCRdb keeps only in-frame clonotypes and omits some of them. The sample holds some 120,000 clones; around 82% are singletons and the top ten take approximately 11%. Sequencing input: PBMCs. The receptors shown here come from a male donor in good health and CMV-seropositive.

The rearrangement links TRBV10-3 to TRBJ1-1, with 12 bases lining up with TRBD1. Germline CDR1 is ENHRY and CDR2 is SYGVKD. Germline trimming cut 8 bases from V and 0 bases from J; bases unmatched to any gene: 10. This CDR3 region has 17 residues. This chain's CDR3 is CAIRGTGGDMLNTEAFF. DNA for the CDR3: TGTGCCATCCGCGGGACAGGGGGCGACATGTTGAACACTGAAGCTTTCTTT.

The rearrangement links TRBV30 to TRBJ1-4; 7 nucleotides line up with TRBD1. Germline V gene sequence: CDR1 GTSNPN, CDR2 SVGIG (reference sequence). The V and J ends lost 6 bases and 5 bases, in that order; junction bases with no gene match: 6. The CDR3 totals 13 residues. The CDR3, as DNA: TGTGCCTGCGCAGGGGGTTGGAATGAAAAACTGTTTTTT. Translation gives CACAGGWNEKLFF.

The chain combines TRBV7-2 with TRBJ1-5; weak D call: TRBD1 (6 bases). There are 15 residues in the CDR3. V was shortened by 0 bases and J by 3 bases, with 9 bases between the two germline ends. Per germline, CDR1 SGHTA and CDR2 FQGNSA. The CDR3 region is CASSLAGQNNQPQHF. As DNA, the CDR3 is TGTGCCAGCAGCTTAGCAGGACAGAACAATCAGCCCCAGCATTTT.

The rearrangement uses TRBV30 and TRBJ2-7; TRBD2 aligns across 10 bases. The CDR3 loop spans 18 amino acids. Germline V gene sequence: CDR1 GTSNPN, CDR2 SVGIG (reference sequence). V lost 2 bases, J lost 3 bases, and 16 bases stayed unmatched. The CDR3 here is CAWSTNRESGRAFYEQYF. In nucleotides, the CDR3 is TGTGCCTGGAGTACTAACAGGGAAAGCGGGAGGGCCTTCTACGAGCAGTACTTC.

J is TRBJ1-2 and V is TRBV18; a possible D gene is TRBD1 (6 bases). The CDR3 has 13 amino acids. Germline lookup yields CDR1 KGHSH and CDR2 LQKENI. The V gene lost 8 bases and the J gene lost 0 bases, with 10 bases spanning the gap. In DNA, the CDR3 is TGTGCCAGCAAACAGGGACCTAACTATGGCTACACCTTC. Residues: CASKQGPNYGYTF.

The chain uses TRBV7-2 and TRBJ2-3, with 7 bases matching TRBD2. Trimming took 5 bases from V and 2 from J; bases not matched to a gene: 7. The CDR3 length is 15 residues. CDR1 is SGHTA, CDR2 FQGNSA, per germline. The CDR3 region is CASSPGLGITDTQYF. The CDR3 bases are TGTGCCAGCAGCCCTGGACTAGGAATCACAGATACGCAGTATTTT.

In its sample, this clone was seen a few times. The chain combines TRBV7-2 with TRBJ1-6, with no clear D. Trimming cost V 3 bases and J 8 bases, with 8 bases left between them. There are 13 residues in the CDR3. Germline CDR1 reads SGHTA; CDR2 reads FQGNSA. CDR3: CASSFQKDSPLHF. The CDR3 bases are TGTGCCAGCAGCTTCCAGAAAGATTCACCCCTCCACTTT.

The V gene is TRBV28, the J gene TRBJ2-3; possibly TRBD2 for D (7 bases). Between the trimmed V and J ends, which lost 3 bases and 9 bases, there was a span of 19 bases. The CDR3 is made up of 15 amino acids. Germline loops: CDR1 MDHEN, CDR2 SYDVKM. CDR3 in amino acids: CASSLPKRGGGTQYF. The DNA for the CDR3 is TGTGCCAGCAGTTTGCCGAAGCGGGGAGGGGGGACGCAGTATTTT. Together with reference TRBV28 and TRBJ2-3, the CDR3 gives the full variable domain: DVKVTQSSRYLVKRTGEKVFLECVQDMDHENMFWYRQDPGLGLRLIYFSYDVKMKEKGDIPEGYSVSREKKERFSLILESASTNQTSMYLCASSLPKRGGGTQYFGPGTRLTVL.

This clone was recorded only once. V is TRBV11-2 and J is TRBJ2-3, with 9 bases matching TRBD2. J gave up 0 bases and V 3 bases, and 1 base lay outside the gene matches. CDR1 and CDR2 from the germline V gene are SGHAT and FQNNGV. The CDR3 is made up of 15 amino acids. The CDR3 sequence: CASSLSGRSTDTQYF. The CDR3 DNA sequence: TGTGCCAGCAGCTTGAGCGGGAGGAGCACAGATACGCAGTATTTT.

The chain employs TRBV18 and TRBJ2-1; 8 positions match TRBD2. Germline V gives CDR1 KGHSH, CDR2 LQKENI. After removal of 2 bases from V and 8 bases from J, the junction contained 11 bases not matched to a gene. The CDR3 spans 16 residues. The CDR3 loop reads CASSPTPGLDVDEQFF. The CDR3 nucleotides read TGTGCCAGCTCACCAACTCCGGGACTAGACGTCGATGAGCAGTTCTTC.

This chain links TRBV18 with TRBJ2-7; 8 positions agree with TRBD2. This CDR3 has 12 amino acids. Germline V lookup: CDR1 KGHSH, CDR2 LQKENI. V lost 6 bases, J lost 6 bases, and 4 bases stayed unmatched. CDR3 amino acids: CASSSTSAEQYF. CDR3 bases: TGTGCCAGCTCGTCGACTAGCGCCGAGCAGTACTTC.

CDR3 sequence (DNA): TGTGCCAGCTCACCTGACAGCTACTATCAGCCCCAGCATTTT. This encodes CASSPDSYYQPQHF. The V and J genes are TRBV18 and TRBJ1-5, with D maybe TRBD1 (5 bases). This CDR3 contains 14 residues. V lost 3 bases and J 5 bases, leaving 11 bases between the germline ends. Germline V gene data show CDR1 as KGHSH and CDR2 as LQKENI.

The chain combines TRBV27 with TRBJ1-1; possible D gene TRBD1, 5 bases. The CDR3 is 15 residues long. Germline lookup yields CDR1 MNHEY and CDR2 SMNVEV (reference sequence). Between the trimmed V and J ends, which lost 7 bases and 0 bases, there was a span of 15 bases. The CDR3 nucleotides read TGTGCCAGCACCTCCTTCGGGGGATTGAACACTGAAGCTTTCTTT. Protein product: CASTSFGGLNTEAFF.

The rearrangement joins TRBV7-2 to TRBJ1-2; D is unclear. The ends were cut back, 1 base at V and 7 bases at J, with 13 bases in the middle. CDR3 length: 14 residues. In germline, CDR1 is SGHTA, CDR2 FQGNSA. The chain's CDR3 is CASSLGQVVVGYTF. CDR3 DNA sequence: TGTGCCAGCAGCTTAGGGCAGGTAGTCGTTGGCTACACCTTC.

The chain joins TRBV28 to TRBJ2-6; 7 nucleotides match TRBD1. The CDR3 length is 16 residues. V was pared by 3 bases and J by 0 bases, with 2 bases of the junction left unmatched. From germline, CDR1 is MDHEN and CDR2 SYDVKM. For the CDR3, the DNA is TGTGCCAGCAGTTTCGACAGGGCCTCTGGGGCCAACGTCCTGACTTTC. Translation gives CASSFDRASGANVLTF.

A few counts support this clone. CDR3 residues: CASSYLTGSHEQYF. Written as DNA, the CDR3 is TGTGCCAGCAGTTACTTGACAGGGTCTCACGAGCAGTACTTC. V and J are TRBV6-6 and TRBJ2-5, with TRBD1 matching over 7 bases. The J call may be faulty, since TRBJ2-7 better matches the DNA end. CDR3 length: 14 residues. From germline, CDR1 is MNHNY and CDR2 SVGAGI (reference sequence).

J is TRBJ2-2 and V is TRBV7-2; D not resolved. V lost 2 bases and J lost 4, with 14 bases in between. Germline lookup yields CDR1 SGHTA and CDR2 FQGNSA. The CDR3 is 16 residues long. CDR3 protein: CASSLSHSLVTGELFF. The CDR3 DNA follows: TGTGCCAGCAGCTTAAGTCACTCACTGGTCACCGGGGAGCTGTTTTTT.

This clone appeared a few times. This sequence joins TRBV7-8 and TRBJ1-1, with D possibly matching TRBD1 (6 bases). Trimming removed 5 bases at V and 5 bases at J, with 15 bases between. The CDR3 extends over 14 amino acids. From germline, CDR1 is SGHVS and CDR2 FQNEAQ. In nucleotides, the CDR3 is TGTGCCAGCAGCATTAGCGGGGGCGAAACTGAAGCTTTCTTT. Translating it yields CASSISGGETEAFF.

V is TRBV7-3 and J is TRBJ2-2, with D perhaps TRBD2 (5 bases). Germline CDR1 SGHTA, CDR2 FQGTGA. CDR3 length: 16 residues. Trimming left V 4 bases short and J 2 bases short, with 14 bases between. The CDR3 spells CASSWRVATNTGELFF. The CDR3 DNA is TGTGCCAGCAGCTGGCGGGTAGCGACTAACACCGGGGAGCTGTTTTTT.

This chain links TRBV28 with TRBJ2-2; a possible D gene is TRBD2 (6 bases). CDR1 MDHEN and CDR2 SYDVKM come from the germline V gene. The V and J ends lost 5 bases and 3 bases respectively, with 7 bases between them. There are 13 residues in the CDR3. The CDR3 is CASSTGDTGELFF. The CDR3 nucleotides read TGTGCCAGCAGTACGGGGGACACCGGGGAGCTGTTTTTT.

The CDR3 spells CASSLIRGRYSPLHF. The CDR3, as DNA: TGTGCCAGCAGCTTAATTAGGGGCAGGTATTCACCCCTCCACTTT. This rearrangement joins TRBV7-2 to TRBJ1-6; perhaps TRBD1 as D (5 bases). V lost 2 bases and J lost 8, with 13 bases in between. CDR3 length equals 15 residues. Germline V gene data show CDR1 as SGHTA and CDR2 as FQGNSA.